The sequence of this T cell receptor beta chain was determined in a study of CD8 T cells in Susac syndrome. Germline CDR1 and CDR2: LNHDA and SQIVND (reference sequence). V lost 3 bases and J 6 bases, leaving 9 bases between the germline ends. This CDR3 comprises 12 residues. RNA, at about 0.45 to 1 ug, was reverse transcribed with random hexamers. TCRdb reprocessed the immunoSEQ multiplex PCR reads via MiXCR and lists one record per CDR3 protein. The table has a few hundred thousand distinct CDR3 sequences, 80% to 95% seen once. The clonotype comes from a human donor with multiple sclerosis. The source material was CD8+ T cells from PBMCs. The V and J genes are TRBV19 and TRBJ2-7; D ambiguous. CDR3 amino acids: CASSMMGTEQYF. The CDR3 DNA sequence: TGTGCCAGTAGTATGATGGGTACCGAGCAGTACTTC.